These T cell receptor beta chains were read from a single sample in a study of T cells after yellow fever vaccination. Via MiXCR, TCRdb re-called the 5' RACE reads, giving one row per CDR3 protein. This table has some 99,000 distinct CDR3 sequences, roughly 6% appearing once. The sample here was CD8+ T cells sorted from PBMCs, taken 10 days after the yellow fever booster vaccination. The receptors come from a man aged 18 to 29 who received the YFV17D yellow fever vaccine. CDR3s include the opening cysteine and the closing phenylalanine or tryptophan. Fields, in order: D gene, J gene, V gene, clone size, CDR3 protein, CDR3 DNA. The D gene is left open where the match is weak. Expanded clones are given a class, and other clones once, few, many or no size at all.

d_call: -
j_call: TRBJ2-5
v_call: TRBV3-1
clone_size: once
cdr3_aa: CASSQVGGADQETQYF
cdr3_nt: TGTGCCAGCAGCCAAGTAGGGGGGGCCGACCAAGAGACCCAGTACTTC

d_call: -
j_call: TRBJ1-2
v_call: TRBV12-3/TRBV12-4
clone_size: -
cdr3_aa: CASSFLGSSADYGYTF
cdr3_nt: TGTGCCAGCAGTTTTCTCGGATCGTCGGCGGACTATGGCTACACCTTC

d_call: TRBD1
j_call: TRBJ1-2
v_call: TRBV4-3
clone_size: few
cdr3_aa: CASSQGTGENYGYTF
cdr3_nt: TGCGCCAGCAGCCAAGGGACAGGGGAAAACTATGGCTACACCTTC

d_call: -
j_call: TRBJ1-1
v_call: TRBV4-1
clone_size: many
cdr3_aa: CASSLMAQENTEAFF
cdr3_nt: TGCGCCAGCAGCCTTATGGCACAGGAGAACACTGAAGCTTTCTTT

d_call: -
j_call: TRBJ2-1
v_call: TRBV7-9
clone_size: many
cdr3_aa: CASSPLGGQYNEQFF
cdr3_nt: TGTGCCAGCAGCCCCTTGGGGGGGCAGTACAATGAGCAGTTCTTC

d_call: -
j_call: TRBJ2-3
v_call: TRBV11-2
clone_size: few
cdr3_aa: CASSLAVPHRDTQYF
cdr3_nt: TGTGCCAGCAGCTTAGCTGTTCCCCACAGAGATACGCAGTATTTT

d_call: -
j_call: TRBJ1-5
v_call: TRBV7-6
clone_size: -
cdr3_aa: CASSFFEGMGQPQHF
cdr3_nt: TGTGCCAGCAGCTTTTTCGAGGGGATGGGTCAGCCCCAGCATTTT

d_call: -
j_call: TRBJ2-5
v_call: TRBV12-3/TRBV12-4
clone_size: few
cdr3_aa: CASKGETQYF
cdr3_nt: TGTGCCAGCAAGGGAGAGACCCAGTACTTC

d_call: -
j_call: TRBJ1-2
v_call: TRBV12-3/TRBV12-4
clone_size: -
cdr3_aa: CASSTLWMTYGYTF
cdr3_nt: TGTGCCAGCAGCACACTGTGGATGACTTATGGCTACACCTTC

d_call: -
j_call: TRBJ1-5
v_call: TRBV10-3
clone_size: many
cdr3_aa: CAISDGTSQPQHF
cdr3_nt: TGTGCCATCAGCGACGGGACTTCTCAGCCCCAGCATTTT

d_call: TRBD2
j_call: TRBJ2-7
v_call: TRBV29-1
clone_size: -
cdr3_aa: CSVVPSGGNYEQYF
cdr3_nt: TGCAGCGTTGTACCTAGCGGGGGGAACTACGAGCAGTACTTC

d_call: -
j_call: TRBJ1-1
v_call: TRBV3-1
clone_size: -
cdr3_aa: CASSQDLYTEAFF
cdr3_nt: TGTGCCAGCAGCCAAGATCTGTATACTGAAGCTTTCTTT

d_call: TRBD2
j_call: TRBJ2-1
v_call: TRBV20-1
clone_size: -
cdr3_aa: CSATGTSGNSYNEQFF
cdr3_nt: TGCAGTGCCACAGGGACTAGCGGAAACTCCTACAATGAGCAGTTCTTC

d_call: -
j_call: TRBJ2-3
v_call: TRBV10-3
clone_size: -
cdr3_aa: CAISESGGGTDTQYF
cdr3_nt: TGTGCCATCAGTGAGTCGGGGGGTGGCACAGATACGCAGTATTTT

d_call: -
j_call: TRBJ2-1
v_call: TRBV4-1
clone_size: many
cdr3_aa: CASSRKKANEQFF
cdr3_nt: TGCGCCAGCAGCCGGAAAAAGGCCAATGAGCAGTTCTTC

d_call: -
j_call: TRBJ2-3
v_call: TRBV5-6
clone_size: many
cdr3_aa: CASSFSGDTQYF
cdr3_nt: TGTGCCAGCAGCTTCTCGGGAGATACGCAGTATTTT

d_call: -
j_call: TRBJ2-7
v_call: TRBV5-1
clone_size: -
cdr3_aa: CASSEHREADEQYF
cdr3_nt: TGCGCCAGCAGCGAACACAGGGAGGCGGACGAGCAGTACTTC

d_call: TRBD2
j_call: TRBJ2-1
v_call: TRBV4-1
clone_size: -
cdr3_aa: CASSQEPSGLSYNERFF
cdr3_nt: TGCGCCAGCAGCCAAGAACCTAGCGGACTCTCCTACAATGAGCGGTTCTTC

d_call: -
j_call: TRBJ1-1
v_call: TRBV7-6
clone_size: -
cdr3_aa: CASSLGDLGNTEAFF
cdr3_nt: TGTGCCAGCAGCTTAGGGGACCTAGGAAATACTGAAGCTTTCTTT

d_call: TRBD2
j_call: TRBJ2-5
v_call: TRBV27
clone_size: -
cdr3_aa: CASSLLGGGSETQYF
cdr3_nt: TGTGCCAGCAGTTTGCTCGGGGGGGGTAGTGAGACCCAGTACTTC

d_call: -
j_call: TRBJ2-1
v_call: TRBV7-3
clone_size: -
cdr3_aa: CASSSDSYYNEQFF
cdr3_nt: TGTGCCAGCAGCTCGGACAGCTACTACAATGAGCAGTTCTTC

d_call: -
j_call: TRBJ2-6
v_call: TRBV9
clone_size: few
cdr3_aa: CASSAPTPGYGKSGANVLTF
cdr3_nt: TGTGCCAGCAGCGCACCGACCCCGGGTTACGGAAAATCTGGGGCCAACGTCCTGACTTTC

d_call: TRBD2
j_call: TRBJ2-1
v_call: TRBV28
clone_size: -
cdr3_aa: CASSTQRGAFNEQFF
cdr3_nt: TGTGCCAGCAGTACCCAGCGGGGGGCCTTCAATGAGCAGTTCTTC

d_call: -
j_call: TRBJ2-5
v_call: TRBV3-1
clone_size: -
cdr3_aa: CASSQDSGLKETQYF
cdr3_nt: TGTGCCAGCAGCCAAGATTCGGGCCTGAAAGAGACCCAGTACTTC

d_call: -
j_call: TRBJ2-6
v_call: TRBV6-2/TRBV6-3
clone_size: -
cdr3_aa: CASNLPAGDSGANVLTF
cdr3_nt: TGTGCCAGCAATCTTCCGGCCGGGGATTCTGGGGCCAACGTCCTGACTTTC

d_call: -
j_call: TRBJ2-2
v_call: TRBV19
clone_size: -
cdr3_aa: CASSPEDTGELFF
cdr3_nt: TGTGCCAGTAGTCCCGAGGACACCGGGGAGCTGTTTTTT

d_call: -
j_call: TRBJ2-1
v_call: TRBV30
clone_size: few
cdr3_aa: CAWSNRVSYNEQFF
cdr3_nt: TGTGCCTGGAGTAACAGGGTCTCCTACAATGAGCAGTTCTTC

d_call: TRBD2
j_call: TRBJ2-2
v_call: TRBV4-3
clone_size: few
cdr3_aa: CASSLPRPAGVGELFF
cdr3_nt: TGCGCCAGCAGCCTACCGAGGCCAGCGGGGGTAGGGGAGCTGTTTTTT

d_call: TRBD2
j_call: TRBJ2-7
v_call: TRBV9
clone_size: -
cdr3_aa: CASSDGTSGLHSSYEQYF
cdr3_nt: TGTGCCAGCAGCGACGGGACTAGCGGGCTTCATAGCTCCTACGAGCAGTACTTC

d_call: TRBD2
j_call: TRBJ2-2
v_call: TRBV15
clone_size: -
cdr3_aa: CATSRDAFGGGAGELFF
cdr3_nt: TGTGCCACCAGCAGAGACGCTTTTGGCGGGGGGGCCGGGGAGCTGTTTTTT

d_call: -
j_call: TRBJ2-7
v_call: TRBV29-1
clone_size: -
cdr3_aa: CSVRPGSSYEQYF
cdr3_nt: TGCAGCGTTAGGCCCGGGTCCTCCTACGAGCAGTACTTC

d_call: -
j_call: TRBJ1-1
v_call: TRBV20-1
clone_size: many
cdr3_aa: CSARAPGETLAFF
cdr3_nt: TGCAGTGCTAGAGCACCGGGGGAAACATTAGCTTTCTTT

d_call: TRBD2
j_call: TRBJ2-5
v_call: TRBV28
clone_size: few
cdr3_aa: CASSPLVSGGGAQYF
cdr3_nt: TGTGCCAGCAGTCCCCTGGTCAGCGGGGGTGGGGCCCAGTACTTC

d_call: TRBD2
j_call: TRBJ2-5
v_call: TRBV6-6
clone_size: -
cdr3_aa: CASGGRAETQYF
cdr3_nt: TGTGCCAGCGGAGGGAGGGCAGAGACCCAGTACTTC

d_call: -
j_call: TRBJ2-7
v_call: TRBV12-3/TRBV12-4
clone_size: few
cdr3_aa: CASTQGGGEQYF
cdr3_nt: TGTGCCAGCACTCAAGGGGGGGGCGAGCAGTACTTC

d_call: TRBD2
j_call: TRBJ2-1
v_call: TRBV6-4
clone_size: few
cdr3_aa: CASRHLAGGPYEQFF
cdr3_nt: TGTGCCAGCAGGCATCTAGCGGGGGGGCCATATGAGCAGTTCTTC

d_call: TRBD1
j_call: TRBJ2-1
v_call: TRBV5-4
clone_size: few
cdr3_aa: CASSFSGTGENEQFF
cdr3_nt: TGTGCCAGCAGCTTTTCCGGGACAGGGGAGAATGAGCAGTTCTTC

d_call: -
j_call: TRBJ2-5
v_call: TRBV7-8
clone_size: many
cdr3_aa: CASSPTSGETQYF
cdr3_nt: TGTGCCAGCAGCCCAACTAGTGGTGAGACCCAGTACTTC

d_call: -
j_call: TRBJ1-1
v_call: TRBV27
clone_size: -
cdr3_aa: CASSLTRGGNTEAFF
cdr3_nt: TGTGCCAGCAGTTTAACTCGAGGGGGGAACACTGAAGCTTTCTTT

d_call: -
j_call: TRBJ1-5
v_call: TRBV6-1
clone_size: few
cdr3_aa: CASSEGYLGNQPQHF
cdr3_nt: TGTGCCAGCAGTGAAGGTTACTTAGGAAATCAGCCCCAGCATTTT

d_call: TRBD2
j_call: TRBJ2-3
v_call: TRBV19
clone_size: -
cdr3_aa: CASSMSSGGTDTQYF
cdr3_nt: TGTGCCAGTAGTATGTCTAGCGGGGGGACAGATACGCAGTATTTT

d_call: TRBD1
j_call: TRBJ1-3
v_call: TRBV12-3/TRBV12-4
clone_size: -
cdr3_aa: CASSLLGQEDTIYF
cdr3_nt: TGTGCCAGCAGTCTTCTCGGACAGGAAGACACCATATATTTT